Described below is a single T cell receptor beta chain sequence and its context. This record comes from a study of blood T cell repertoires in COVID-19. Study-level background: Samples came from the United States, Italy and Spain, spanning acute and convalescent COVID-19. PBMCs, B-cell-depleted T cells, or T cells were the source of the cDNA or gDNA that made up the material.

Each participant's cohort was designated according to participant-reported clinical history. The germline V gene encodes CDR1 SGHVS and CDR2 FQNEAQ. The CDR3 length is 18 residues. Trimming left V 1 base short and J 6 bases short, with 24 bases between. Using immunoSEQ multiplex PCR, the repertoire was profiled, and TCRdb retains in-frame clones only, with some absent. The data contain about 220,000 clones, around 82% of them seen just once; the ten biggest clones take up 3.6%. The sample taken for sequencing was PBMCs or T cells enriched from blood (not recorded which). The genes are TRBV7-8 and TRBJ1-1, with D perhaps matching TRBD1 (5 bases). This receptor was identified in a woman between 40 and 55 years old who had been exposed to COVID-19. The CDR3 nucleotides are TGTGCCAGCAGCTTAGAGACCCGAGCTCAGGGCCTCGTACCTGAAGCTTTCTTT. Amino acid sequence: CASSLETRAQGLVPEAFF.